Listed below are T cell receptor beta chains from one sample, sequenced in a study of cytomegalovirus exposure and HLA in healthy donors. Assay used: immunoSEQ multiplex PCR; TCRdb lists only in-frame clones, some missing. In the table there are fewer than 85,000 clones, roughly 88% of which are singletons. Sequenced material: PBMCs. The receptors were gathered from an older man in good health and CMV-seropositive. Both conserved end residues are part of each CDR3. Each record gives: clone size, D gene, J gene, V gene, CDR3 DNA, CDR3 protein. The D gene is left open where the match is weak. Only part of the rows carry a size: once, few, many, or a class if the clone is expanded.

- TRBD1 TRBJ2-2 TRBV6-5 TGTGCCAGCACAAAACCGGGACAGGGGGCGGGGGAGCTGTTTTTT CASTKPGQGAGELFF
- TRBD2 TRBJ2-3 TRBV6-4 TGTGCCAGCAGGCTAATAGCGGGTTGGGGGACAGATACGCAGTATTTT CASRLIAGWGTDTQYF
- - TRBJ2-5 TRBV5-1 TGCGCCTCTTCGCAGCGGGAGACCCAGTACTTC CASSQRETQYF
- - TRBJ1-1 TRBV5-4 TGTGCCAGCAGTTATCCTCGGGACACTGAAGCTTTCTTT CASSYPRDTEAFF
- - TRBJ1-5 TRBV7-6 TGTGCCAGCAGCTTAGCGGGGGCGGATCAGCCCCAGCATTTT CASSLAGADQPQHF
- TRBD1 TRBJ2-3 TRBV6-1 TGTGCCAGCACCCGGACAGGGCGCACAGATACGCAGTATTTT CASTRTGRTDTQYF
- TRBD1 TRBJ2-5 TRBV2 TGTGCCAGCAGTGGACAGGGCCCCCAAGAGACCCAGTACTTC CASSGQGPQETQYF
- - TRBJ2-5 TRBV29-1 TGCAGCGTTGAAGCGACCCGGGGGGAGACCCAGTACTTC CSVEATRGETQYF
- - TRBJ1-2 TRBV6-6 TGTGCCAGCAGTAACCAGGGGAACTATGGCTACACCTTC CASSNQGNYGYTF
- TRBD2 TRBJ2-2 TRBV10-3 TGTGCCACCGCACTCATAGCGGGGGGCCATACCGGGGAGCTGTTTTTT CATALIAGGHTGELFF
- - TRBJ2-1 TRBV28 TGTGCCAGCACCCAAACAGGGCACGCCTACAATGAGCAGTTCTTC CASTQTGHAYNEQFF
- - TRBJ1-6 TRBV4-3 TGCGCCAGCAGCCAAGAGTACTCCTATAATTCACCCCTCCACTTT CASSQEYSYNSPLHF
few TRBD2 TRBJ2-1 TRBV19 TGTGCCAGTAGTGGGACTAGCGGGGTTCCCTACAATGAGCAGTTCTTC CASSGTSGVPYNEQFF
- TRBD1 TRBJ1-5 TRBV28 TGTGCCAGCTCCCAGGGGGGGTCGGACAGGGGCAATCAGCCCCAGCATTTT CASSQGGSDRGNQPQHF
- - TRBJ1-5 TRBV2 TGTGCCAGCAGTGGGAACCAGGGGTTTCAGCCCCAGCATTTT CASSGNQGFQPQHF
- TRBD1 TRBJ2-7 TRBV27 TGTGCCAACCCCGGGACAGAGGGCTACGAGCAGTACTTC CANPGTEGYEQYF
- TRBD2 TRBJ2-5 TRBV10-3 TGTGCCATCAGTGAGTCTATAACTAGCGAGCAAGAGACCCAGTACTTC CAISESITSEQETQYF
- - TRBJ2-7 TRBV5-6 TGTGCCAGCAGCTTGGGGTCCGGGTACGAGCAGTACTTC CASSLGSGYEQYF
- - TRBJ2-5 TRBV7-9 TGTGCCAGCAGCCCAGGATTCGACAGACAAGAGACCCAGTACTTC CASSPGFDRQETQYF
- TRBD1 TRBJ2-7 TRBV5-1 TGCGCCAGCAGCCAGGGACAGGGGATCGACGAGCAGTACTTC CASSQGQGIDEQYF
- - TRBJ1-3 TRBV6-5 TGTGCCAGCAGCCGGGAGTTACTTGGAAACACCATATATTTT CASSRELLGNTIYF
- - TRBJ1-4 TRBV4-3 TGCGCCAGCAGCCAAGGGACAGCAACTAATGAAAAACTGTTTTTT CASSQGTATNEKLFF
once TRBD2 TRBJ2-5 TRBV7-3 TGTGCCAGCAGCTTAGATGGCGGGGGAGGGACCCAGTACTTC CASSLDGGGGTQYF
once TRBD2 TRBJ2-7 TRBV6-1 TGTGCCAGCAGTGCGGGACTACTCTCCTACGAGCAGTACTTC CASSAGLLSYEQYF
- - TRBJ2-1 TRBV5-1 TGCGCCAGCAGCTTCCTAGACTCCTACAATGAGCAGTTCTTC CASSFLDSYNEQFF
- TRBD2 TRBJ2-5 TRBV5-1 TGCGCCAGCAGCTTGGCGGGGGGGCCGGAGGAGACCCAGTACTTC CASSLAGGPEETQYF
- - TRBJ1-2 TRBV19 TGTGCCAGTAGTGTCGCAACCGGGACTGGAGGCTACACCTTC CASSVATGTGGYTF
- - TRBJ1-1 TRBV18 TGTGCCAGCTCAACGACAGCCGATATGAACACTGAAGCTTTCTTT CASSTTADMNTEAFF
- TRBD2 TRBJ2-7 TRBV5-1 TGCGCCAGCAGCTTGATGGGCGGGAGTAGTTACGAGCAGTACTTC CASSLMGGSSYEQYF
few - TRBJ1-3 TRBV28 TGTGCCAGCAGTGGATCCGACAGCTACCCTGGAAACACCATATATTTT CASSGSDSYPGNTIYF
- TRBD1 TRBJ1-2 TRBV5-4 TGTGCCAGCAGCCAAGGTATGGGACAGATTTATGGCTACACCTTC CASSQGMGQIYGYTF
- TRBD1 TRBJ1-2 TRBV7-2 TGTGCCAGCAGCTCCACAGGGGGTGGCTACACCTTC CASSSTGGGYTF
once TRBD1 TRBJ2-5 TRBV18 TGTGCCAGCTCACTACGACAGGGGTTACAGACCCAGTACTTC CASSLRQGLQTQYF
few TRBD2 TRBJ2-5 TRBV28 TGTGCCAGCAACTCTATAGCGGGACGGGAGACCCAGTACTTC CASNSIAGRETQYF
few - TRBJ1-4 TRBV25-1 TGTGCCAGCAGTGAATCCCCGCCGGCTAATGAAAAACTGTTTTTT CASSESPPANEKLFF
- TRBD1 TRBJ2-7 TRBV27 TGTGCCAGCAGTTTACTCTACAGGGGGCCCTACGAGCAGTACTTC CASSLLYRGPYEQYF
- - TRBJ1-4 TRBV30 TGTGCCTGGACCGCCTTAAGCGGCCGGGGAGTTAATGAAAAACTGTTTTTT CAWTALSGRGVNEKLFF